The present TCR beta chain was sequenced within a study of regulatory T cells in long-lasting Graves disease. This clonotype was picked up a small number of times. Time point meaning: persistent/refractory GD, antithyroid drugs over 5 years with positive TRAb. Generation of the TCR library employed RNA extracted from PBMCs. Building of the TCR beta libraries involved iRepertoire HTBI primers and Arm-PCR of CDR3 regions. TCRdb re-called the multiplex PCR reads through MiXCR, storing one row per CDR3 protein. The sample has some 430,000 distinct CDR3 sequences, 20% to 25% seen once; the top ten hold roughly 6.9%. There are 16 residues in the CDR3. With V trimmed by 6 bases and J by 0 bases, 2 bases remained unmatched.

The chain uses TRBV12-3 or TRBV12-4 and TRBJ1-6, with 10 positions matching TRBD1. Sequencing used peripheral blood mononuclear cells (PBMCs), obtained when the disease was refractory, from a patient treated with antithyroid drugs. This sequence was found in a female donor with Graves disease. DNA for the CDR3: TGTGCCAGCAGGGGACAGGGGAGCTCCTATAATTCACCCCTCCACTTT. This translates into CASRGQGSSYNSPLHF.